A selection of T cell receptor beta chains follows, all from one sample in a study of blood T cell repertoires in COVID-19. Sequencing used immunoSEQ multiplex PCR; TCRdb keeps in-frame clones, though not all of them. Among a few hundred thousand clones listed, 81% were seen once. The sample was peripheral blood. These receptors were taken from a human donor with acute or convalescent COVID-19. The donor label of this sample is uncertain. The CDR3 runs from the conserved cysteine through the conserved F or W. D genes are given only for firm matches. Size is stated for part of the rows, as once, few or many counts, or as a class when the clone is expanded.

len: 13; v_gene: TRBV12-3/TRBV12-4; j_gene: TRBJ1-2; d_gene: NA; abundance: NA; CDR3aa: CASSLVPGYGYTF; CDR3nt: TGTGCCAGCAGTTTAGTACCCGGGTATGGCTACACCTTC
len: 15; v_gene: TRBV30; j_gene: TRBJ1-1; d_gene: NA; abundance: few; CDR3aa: CAWSPQLGGGTEAFF; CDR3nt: TGTGCCTGGAGTCCCCAACTCGGGGGGGGGACTGAAGCTTTCTTT
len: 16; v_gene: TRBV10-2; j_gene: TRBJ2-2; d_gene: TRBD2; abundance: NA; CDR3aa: CASSSGGLVNTGELFF; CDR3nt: TGCGCCAGCAGCTCCGGCGGACTAGTAAACACCGGGGAGCTGTTTTTT
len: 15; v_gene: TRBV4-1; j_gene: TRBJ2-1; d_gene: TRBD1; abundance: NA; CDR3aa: CASSQDRGLYNEQFF; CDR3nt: TGCGCCAGCAGCCAAGACAGGGGGCTATACAATGAGCAGTTCTTC
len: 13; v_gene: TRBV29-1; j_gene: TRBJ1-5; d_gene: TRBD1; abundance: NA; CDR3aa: CSVRDSNNQPQHF; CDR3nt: TGCAGCGTTCGGGACAGCAATAATCAGCCCCAGCATTTT
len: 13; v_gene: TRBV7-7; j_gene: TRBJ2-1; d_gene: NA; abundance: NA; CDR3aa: CASSLALSNEQFF; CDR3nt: TGTGCCAGCAGCTTAGCGCTAAGCAATGAGCAGTTCTTC
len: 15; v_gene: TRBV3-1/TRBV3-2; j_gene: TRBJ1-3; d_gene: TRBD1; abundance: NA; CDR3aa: CASSRNRGTGNTIYF; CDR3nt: TGTGCCAGCAGCCGAAACAGGGGGACTGGAAACACCATATATTTT
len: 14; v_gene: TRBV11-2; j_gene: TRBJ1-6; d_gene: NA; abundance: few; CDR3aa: CASSQDRSYSPLHF; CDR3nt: TGTGCCAGCAGCCAGGACAGAAGCTATTCACCCCTCCACTTT
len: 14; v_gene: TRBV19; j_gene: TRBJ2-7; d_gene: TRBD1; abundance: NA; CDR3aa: CASSRWTGVYEQYF; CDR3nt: TGTGCCAGTAGTAGATGGACAGGGGTCTACGAGCAGTACTTC
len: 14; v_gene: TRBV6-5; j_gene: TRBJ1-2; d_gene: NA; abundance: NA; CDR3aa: CASSLTDRSYGYTF; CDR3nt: TGTGCCAGCAGTTTAACCGACAGATCCTATGGCTACACCTTC
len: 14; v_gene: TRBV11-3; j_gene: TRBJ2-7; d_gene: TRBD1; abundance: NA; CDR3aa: CASSLGTGNYEQYF; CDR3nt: TGTGCCAGCAGCTTGGGGACAGGGAACTACGAGCAGTACTTC
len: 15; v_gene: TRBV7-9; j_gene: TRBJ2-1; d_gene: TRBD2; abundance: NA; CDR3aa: CASSPGRTSVFEQFF; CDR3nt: TGTGCCAGCAGCCCAGGGAGGACTAGCGTTTTTGAGCAGTTCTTC
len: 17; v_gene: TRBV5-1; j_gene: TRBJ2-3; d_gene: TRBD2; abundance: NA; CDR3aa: CASRLWTSGVSTDTQYF; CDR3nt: TGCGCCAGCAGATTGTGGACTAGCGGGGTATCCACAGATACGCAGTATTTT
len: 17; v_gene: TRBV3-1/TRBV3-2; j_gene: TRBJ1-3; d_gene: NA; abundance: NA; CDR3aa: CASSIRRVGVSGNTIYF; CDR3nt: TGTGCCAGCAGCATACGAAGAGTGGGCGTTTCTGGAAACACCATATATTTT
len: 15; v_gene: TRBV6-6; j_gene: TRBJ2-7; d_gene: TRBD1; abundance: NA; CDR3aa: CASSYSDRGSYEQYF; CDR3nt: TGTGCCAGCAGTTACTCGGACAGGGGATCCTACGAGCAGTACTTC
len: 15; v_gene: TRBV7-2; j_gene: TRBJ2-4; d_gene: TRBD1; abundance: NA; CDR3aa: CASSLTGTAKNIQYF; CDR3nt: TGTGCCAGCAGTTTAACCGGGACAGCGAAAAACATTCAGTACTTC
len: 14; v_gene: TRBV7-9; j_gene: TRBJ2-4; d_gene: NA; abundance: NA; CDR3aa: CASSLRSGNNIQYF; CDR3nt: TGTGCCAGCAGCTTACGGTCCGGGAACAACATTCAGTACTTC
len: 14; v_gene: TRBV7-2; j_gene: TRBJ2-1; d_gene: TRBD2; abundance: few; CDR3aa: CASSLAQRGSEQFF; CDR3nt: TGTGCCAGCAGCCTCGCCCAGCGGGGGTCTGAGCAGTTCTTC
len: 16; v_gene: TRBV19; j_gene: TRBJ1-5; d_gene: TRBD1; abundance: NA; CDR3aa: CASSIIAGQGKQPQHF; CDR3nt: TGTGCCAGTAGTATTATAGCCGGACAGGGTAAGCAGCCCCAGCATTTT
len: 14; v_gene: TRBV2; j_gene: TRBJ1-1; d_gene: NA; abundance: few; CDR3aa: CASSEMVGGWAAFF; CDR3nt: TGTGCCAGCAGTGAAATGGTGGGAGGTTGGGCGGCTTTCTTT
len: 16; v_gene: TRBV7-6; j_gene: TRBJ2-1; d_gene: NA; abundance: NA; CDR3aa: CASSLAVGHSYNEQFF; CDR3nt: TGTGCCAGCAGCTTAGCCGTTGGGCACTCCTACAATGAGCAGTTCTTC
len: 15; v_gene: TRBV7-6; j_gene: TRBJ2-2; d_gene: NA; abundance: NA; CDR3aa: CASSLAAGVTGELFF; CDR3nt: TGTGCCAGCAGCTTAGCAGCCGGGGTAACCGGGGAGCTGTTTTTT
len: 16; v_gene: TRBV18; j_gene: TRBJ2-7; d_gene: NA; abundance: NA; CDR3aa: CASSGTGSRGTYEQYF; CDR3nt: TGTGCCAGCTCAGGCACCGGGTCCCGGGGAACCTACGAGCAGTACTTC
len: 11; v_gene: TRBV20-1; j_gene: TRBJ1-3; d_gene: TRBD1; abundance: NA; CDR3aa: CSAGDRHTIYF; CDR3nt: TGCAGTGCCGGGGACAGACACACCATATATTTT
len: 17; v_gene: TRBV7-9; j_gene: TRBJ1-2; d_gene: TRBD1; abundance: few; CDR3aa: CASSSPQGTALNYGYTF; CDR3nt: TGTGCCAGCAGCTCACCTCAGGGGACAGCGCTTAACTATGGCTACACCTTC
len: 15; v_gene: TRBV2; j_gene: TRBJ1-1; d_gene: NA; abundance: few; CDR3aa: CAITGPLVRATEAFF; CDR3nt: TGTGCCATCACCGGGCCCCTGGTCAGGGCCACTGAAGCTTTCTTT
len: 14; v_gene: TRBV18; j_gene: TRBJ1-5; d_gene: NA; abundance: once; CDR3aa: CASSPYRDRQPQHF; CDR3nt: TGTGCCAGCTCCCCATACAGGGACCGACAGCCCCAGCATTTT
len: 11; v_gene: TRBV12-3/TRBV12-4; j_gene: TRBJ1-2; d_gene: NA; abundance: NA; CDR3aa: CASSFGQGAYF; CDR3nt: NA
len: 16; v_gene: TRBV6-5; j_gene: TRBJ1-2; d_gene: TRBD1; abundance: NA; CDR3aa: CASSSHLGTEGYGYTF; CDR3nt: TGTGCCAGCAGTTCCCACTTAGGGACAGAGGGCTATGGCTACACCTTC
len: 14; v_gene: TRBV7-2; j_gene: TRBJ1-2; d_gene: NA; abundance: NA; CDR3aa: CASSLVQANYGYTF; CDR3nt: TGTGCCAGCAGCTTGGTACAGGCGAACTATGGCTACACCTTC
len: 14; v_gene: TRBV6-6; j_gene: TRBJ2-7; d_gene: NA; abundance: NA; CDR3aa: CASRYATGPGEQYF; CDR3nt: TGTGCCAGCAGATATGCAACAGGGCCGGGCGAGCAGTACTTC
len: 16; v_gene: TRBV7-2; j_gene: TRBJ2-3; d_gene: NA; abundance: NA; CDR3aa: CASSLSASGGGDTQYF; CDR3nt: TGTGCCAGCAGCTTATCTGCTAGCGGAGGGGGAGATACGCAGTATTTT
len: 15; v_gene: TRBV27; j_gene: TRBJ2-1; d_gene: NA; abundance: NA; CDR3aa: CASSLRGTSTYEQFF; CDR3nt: TGTGCCAGCAGTTTAAGAGGAACTAGCACTTATGAGCAGTTCTTC
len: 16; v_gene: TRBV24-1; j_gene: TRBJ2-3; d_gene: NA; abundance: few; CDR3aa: CATSDYQGTSTDTQYF; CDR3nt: TGTGCCACCAGTGATTATCAGGGAACTAGCACAGATACGCAGTATTTT
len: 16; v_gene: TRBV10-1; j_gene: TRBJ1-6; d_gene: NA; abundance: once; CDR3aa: CASGGGAGSYNSPLHF; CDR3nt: TGCGCCAGCGGGGGGGGAGCTGGGTCCTATAATTCACCCCTCCACTTT
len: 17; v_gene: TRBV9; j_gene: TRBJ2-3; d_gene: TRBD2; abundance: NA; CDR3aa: CASSVAVAGASTDTQYF; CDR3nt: TGTGCCAGCAGCGTAGCGGTCGCGGGAGCTAGCACAGATACGCAGTATTTT
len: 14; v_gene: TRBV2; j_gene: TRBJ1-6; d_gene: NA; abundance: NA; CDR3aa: CASSLGPYNSPLHF; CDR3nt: TGTGCCAGCTCCCTCGGTCCTTATAATTCACCCCTCCACTTT
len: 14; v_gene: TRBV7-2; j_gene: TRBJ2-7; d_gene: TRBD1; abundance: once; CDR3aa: CASSSQGTAYEQYF; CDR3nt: TGTGCCAGCAGCTCACAGGGGACAGCCTACGAGCAGTACTTC
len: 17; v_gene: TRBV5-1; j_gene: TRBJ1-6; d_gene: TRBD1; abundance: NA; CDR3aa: CASSLYGTGQSNSPLHF; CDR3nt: TGCGCCAGCAGCTTGTACGGAACGGGACAGAGTAATTCACCCCTCCACTTT
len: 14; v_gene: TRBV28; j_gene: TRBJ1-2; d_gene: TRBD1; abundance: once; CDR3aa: CASSLWGTGEGYTF; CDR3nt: TGTGCCAGCAGTTTATGGGGGACAGGGGAAGGCTACACCTTC
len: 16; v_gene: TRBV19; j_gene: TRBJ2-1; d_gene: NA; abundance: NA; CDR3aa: CASSLGEGGRRNEQFF; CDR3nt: TGTGCCAGTAGTTTGGGGGAGGGGGGCAGGAGAAATGAGCAGTTCTTC
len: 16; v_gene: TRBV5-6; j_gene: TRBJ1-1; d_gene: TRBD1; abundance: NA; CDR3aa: CASSFTVGQLNTEAFF; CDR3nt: TGTGCCAGCAGCTTCACCGTGGGACAGCTGAACACTGAAGCTTTCTTT
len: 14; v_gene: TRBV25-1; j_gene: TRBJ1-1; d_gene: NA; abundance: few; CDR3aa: CASSEPNKNTEAFF; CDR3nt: TGTGCCAGCAGTGAACCAAACAAGAACACTGAAGCTTTCTTT
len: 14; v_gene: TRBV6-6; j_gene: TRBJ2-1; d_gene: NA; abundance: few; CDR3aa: CASSYSISTNEQFF; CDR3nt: TGTGCCAGCAGTTACTCGATTTCTACCAATGAGCAGTTCTTC
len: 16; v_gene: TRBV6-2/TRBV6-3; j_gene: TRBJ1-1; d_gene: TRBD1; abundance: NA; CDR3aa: CASSSYPGQGTTEAFF; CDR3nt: TGTGCCAGCAGCTCATACCCGGGACAGGGTACCACTGAAGCTTTCTTT
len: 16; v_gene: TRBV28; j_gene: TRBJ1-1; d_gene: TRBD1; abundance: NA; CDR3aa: CASSLGGRQGIAEAFF; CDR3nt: TGTGCCAGCAGTTTAGGAGGTAGACAGGGGATCGCTGAAGCTTTCTTT
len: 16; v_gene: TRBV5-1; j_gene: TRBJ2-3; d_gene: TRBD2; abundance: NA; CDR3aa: CASSPGLAGGIDTQYF; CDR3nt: TGCGCCAGCAGCCCCGGACTAGCGGGGGGTATAGATACGCAGTATTTT
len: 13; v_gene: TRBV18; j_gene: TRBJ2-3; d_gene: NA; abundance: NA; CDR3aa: CASSTGLADTQYF; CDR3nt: TGTGCCAGCTCAACCGGACTTGCAGATACGCAGTATTTT
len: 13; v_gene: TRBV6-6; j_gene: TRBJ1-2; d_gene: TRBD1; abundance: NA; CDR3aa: CASRKQGAGGYTF; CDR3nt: TGTGCCAGCAGAAAACAGGGGGCAGGTGGCTACACCTTC